This paragraph covers one T cell receptor beta chain sequence. Its antigen has not been determined. The record has no base qualities; no much larger clone is one base away. Each donor gave one peripheral blood draw, averaging roughly 0.11 L, which was collected into heparinised tubes. Using a panel that included CD45RO, CCR7, CD25, CD127, CD95 and CD27, naive, central memory, regulatory and stem cell-like memory CD4+ T cells were sorted on a BD FACSAria II. A purity above 95% was achieved for all sorted populations. PBMCs were isolated right away by Lymphoprep density gradient centrifugation and were stained directly, without culture. So that batch effects would be minimized, each experiment stained and sorted samples in pairs, pairing one healthy donor with one patient. The entire amount of isolated RNA was reverse transcribed using the High Capacity cDNA Reverse Transcription Kit, so the sequenced TCRB transcripts were expressed ones. Naive, central memory and regulatory T cell samples underwent deep immunoSEQ sequencing, averaging around 4 million total reads per sample. Sorted cells were lysed in RLT buffer, and RNA was extracted using DNase-treated RNeasy Micro or Mini kits according to cell number. To prevent cross-contamination, every cell subset was processed on its own, while patient and healthy donor samples were processed together. TCRB sequences were amplified from cDNA with the immunoSEQ multiplex PCR, producing 87-bp fragments spanning the CDR3 region. Sequencing of the amplicons was performed on the Illumina HiSeq platform. The study's processing was this. Synthetic template baselines were used to correct PCR bias computationally, reads within Hamming distance 2 were collapsed, and singletons that could not be merged were discarded. By aligning reads against IMGT, V, D and J genes, CDR3 length, and insertions or deletions at six rearrangement sites were assigned. Within each subset, clonotype counts were normalized to the number of sorted cells before true diversity and Gini coefficients were calculated with the tcR R package. Repertoire sharing was quantified using the overlap coefficient calculated on TCRB nucleotide sequences. What TCRdb holds here is the immuneACCESS table cut down to in-frame rearrangements. Part of the clones is not present; checked against another copy, under half of the missing clones reflect an unresolved V gene, and the others are unexplained. D and trimming come from the DNA, and the V and J calls and clone size come from that table. Across this sample there are 250,000 to 300,000 clones, with under 8.5% seen only once. The biggest ten clones account for 1% of the sample.

V is reduced by 2 bases and J by 2 bases, leaving a spacing of 13 bases between them. From the cysteine up to the phenylalanine, the CDR3 has a length of 16 residues. Here the CDR3 DNA is all that survives: 48 bases in frame from base 1. The germline V gene provides CDR1 SGHDN and CDR2 FVKESK. This record belongs to a study of beta chain features in type 1 diabetes (dated by TCRdb to between 2017 and 2018). Turning to the overall study: Patients and healthy donors did not differ in mean age, gender distribution, total cell number or subset yield. A total of 85 million to 140 million sorted cells were examined across all samples, and a strong correlation was observed between cell number per subset and RNA yield. In the study, recently diagnosed type 1 diabetes patients and matched healthy donors were compared on the TCRB repertoires of their sorted circulating CD4+ T cell subsets. Naive and central memory subsets were obtained from all 30 or so donors, but regulatory and stem cell-like memory subsets were isolated from only 8 patients and roughly eight healthy donors.

Study-wide conclusions, independent of this receptor: At VDJ recombination sites, patients with type 1 diabetes made fewer insertions and deleted more nucleotides, a pattern implying thymic rearrangement abnormalities. Naive, central memory and regulatory TCRB repertoires appeared to be more similar among patients than among healthy donors. PCR might favor shorter templates, but patient and control samples were amplified and corrected together, so any skew would affect both groups equally. Because cDNA rather than genomic DNA was sequenced, highly expressing activated cells could have been over-represented, although no difference in activation and CD3 levels was found between groups. A moderate but significant shortening of TCRB CDR3 length was observed in type 1 diabetes patients in all four CD4+ subsets. Only small numbers of individuals were included in the HLA sub-analyses, which left unresolved whether HLA type had any influence on TCRB rearrangement.

This receptor was taken from a woman aged 18-29 years in good health. Sequenced material: central memory CD4+ T cells from blood. In this chain, TRBV14 is recombined with TRBJ2-1; perhaps TRBD2 is the D gene, with 5 bases matching. The sequenced DNA: TGTGCCAGCAGCCAAAATTTAGCGATGCCCTACAATGAGCAGTTCTTC. This translates into CASSQNLAMPYNEQFF. The CDR3, completed at both ends by the reference TRBV14 and TRBJ2-1 genes, gives the full variable domain EAGVTQFPSHSVIEKGQTVTLRCDPISGHDNLYWYRRVMGKEIKFLLHFVKESKQDESGMPNNRFLAERTGGTYSTLKVQPAELEDSGVYFCASSQNLAMPYNEQFFGPGTRLTVL.